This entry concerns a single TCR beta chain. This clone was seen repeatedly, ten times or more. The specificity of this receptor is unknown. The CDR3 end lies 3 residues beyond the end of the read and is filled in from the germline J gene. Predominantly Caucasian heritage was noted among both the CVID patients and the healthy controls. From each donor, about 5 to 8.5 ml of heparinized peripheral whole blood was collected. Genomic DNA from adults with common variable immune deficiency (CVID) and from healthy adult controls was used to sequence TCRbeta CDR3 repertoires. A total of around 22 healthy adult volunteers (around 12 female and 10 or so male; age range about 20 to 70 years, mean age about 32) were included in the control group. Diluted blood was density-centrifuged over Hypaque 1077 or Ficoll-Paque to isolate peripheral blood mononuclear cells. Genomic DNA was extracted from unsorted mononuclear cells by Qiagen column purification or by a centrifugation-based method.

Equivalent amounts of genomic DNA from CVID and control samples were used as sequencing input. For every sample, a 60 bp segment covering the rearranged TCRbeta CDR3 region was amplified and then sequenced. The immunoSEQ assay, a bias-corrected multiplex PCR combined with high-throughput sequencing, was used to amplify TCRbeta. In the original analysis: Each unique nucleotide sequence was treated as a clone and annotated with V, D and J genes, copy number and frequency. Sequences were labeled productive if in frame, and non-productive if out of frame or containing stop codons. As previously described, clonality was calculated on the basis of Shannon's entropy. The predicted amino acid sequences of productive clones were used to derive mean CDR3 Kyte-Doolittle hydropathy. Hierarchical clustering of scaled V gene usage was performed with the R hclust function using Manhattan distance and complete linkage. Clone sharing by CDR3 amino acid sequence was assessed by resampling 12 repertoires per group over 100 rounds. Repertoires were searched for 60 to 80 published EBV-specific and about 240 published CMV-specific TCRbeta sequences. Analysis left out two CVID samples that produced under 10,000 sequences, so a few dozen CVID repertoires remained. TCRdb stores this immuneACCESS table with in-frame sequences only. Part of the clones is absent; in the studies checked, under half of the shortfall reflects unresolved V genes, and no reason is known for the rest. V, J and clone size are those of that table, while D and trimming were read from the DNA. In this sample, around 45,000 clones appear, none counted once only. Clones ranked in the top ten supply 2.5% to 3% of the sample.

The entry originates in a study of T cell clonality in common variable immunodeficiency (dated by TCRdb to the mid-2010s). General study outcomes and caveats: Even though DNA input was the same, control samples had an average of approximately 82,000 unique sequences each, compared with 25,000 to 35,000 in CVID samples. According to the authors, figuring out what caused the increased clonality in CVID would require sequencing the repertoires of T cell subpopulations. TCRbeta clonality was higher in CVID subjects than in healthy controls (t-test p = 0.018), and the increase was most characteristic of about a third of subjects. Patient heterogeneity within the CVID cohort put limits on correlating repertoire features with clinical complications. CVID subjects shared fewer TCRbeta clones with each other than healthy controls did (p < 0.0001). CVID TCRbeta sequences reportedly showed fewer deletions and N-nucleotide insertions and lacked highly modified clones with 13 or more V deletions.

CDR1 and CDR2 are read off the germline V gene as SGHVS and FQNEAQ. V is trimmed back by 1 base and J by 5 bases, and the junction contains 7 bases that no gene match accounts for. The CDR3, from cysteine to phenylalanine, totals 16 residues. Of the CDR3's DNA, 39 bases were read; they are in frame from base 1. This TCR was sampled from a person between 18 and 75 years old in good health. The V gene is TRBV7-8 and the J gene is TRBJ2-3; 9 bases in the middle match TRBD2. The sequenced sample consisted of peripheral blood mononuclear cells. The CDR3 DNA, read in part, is TGTGCCAGCAGCTTAGTTGGCGGGAGGGCCGGAGATACG. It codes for CASSLVGGRAGDT. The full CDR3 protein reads CASSLVGGRAGDTQYF. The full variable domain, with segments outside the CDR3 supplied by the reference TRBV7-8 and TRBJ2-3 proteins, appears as GAGVSQSPRYKVAKRGQDVALRCDPISGHVSLFWYQQALGQGPEFLTYFQNEAQLDKSGLPSDRFFAERPEGSVSTLKIQRTQQEDSAVYLCASSLVGGRAGDTQYFGPGTRLTVL.